This TCR beta chain was captured in a study of glioma-infiltrating T cells. Study results and limitations: Only very few CDR3 sequences appeared in both tissue and blood. Tissue-blood divergence was below expectation in non-neoplastic patients, above in gliomas.

Using RNA template, CDR3s of TCR alpha and beta were amplified with iRepertoire arm-PCR. Tissue mRNA or PBMC total RNA, 100-400 ng, went into one-step reverse transcription and amplification. In TCRdb, the multiplex PCR reads were re-called with MiXCR into one record per CDR3 protein. The data contain approximately 45,000 distinct CDR3 sequences, about a fifth of them seen just once; the ten biggest clones take up almost 6.5%. The CDR3 runs to 14 residues. Germline values: CDR1 SNHLY, CDR2 FYNNEI. J gave up 6 bases and V 7 bases, and 6 bases lay outside the gene matches. This clonotype was picked up many times. Its target is unknown.

The gene calls are TRBV2 and TRBJ2-1; the match to TRBD2 covers 10 bases. Sequencing was carried out using glioma tissue, nonneoplastic brain tissue, or PBMCs (not recorded which). The TCR comes from a human donor with low-grade glioma or glioblastoma, undergoing nonglioma brain surgery, or in good health (not recorded which). The DNA for the CDR3 is TGTGCCAGCACCCAGGGGACTAGCGTCAATGAGCAGTTCTTC. Its protein is CASTQGTSVNEQFF. Based on the CDR3 plus reference TRBV2 and TRBJ2-1, the full variable domain is EPEVTQTPSHQVTQMGQEVILRCVPISNHLYFYWYRQILGQKVEFLVSFYNNEISEKSEIFDDQFSVERPDGSNFTLKIRSTKLEDSAMYFCASTQGTSVNEQFFGPGTRLTVL.